These 11 T cell receptor beta chains were all obtained from the same sample, sequenced in a study of T cell responses to AZD1222 COVID-19 vaccine. The assay was immunoSEQ multiplex PCR, and TCRdb's table has in-frame clones only and misses some. The sample consists of roughly 100,000 clones, 89% of them appearing once. Sequences were derived from peripheral blood, sampled on day 0 of AZD1222 vaccination. The origin of the receptors is an adult in good health.

The chain links TRBV5-4 to TRBJ1-4; 10 nucleotides agree with TRBD1. The CDR3 spans 16 residues. J gave up 4 bases and V 3 bases, and 6 bases lay outside the gene matches. Germline assignment: CDR1 SGHNT and CDR2 YYREEE (reference sequence). The CDR3 bases are TGTGCCAGCAGCTGGGACAGGGGTCTTGGTAATGAAAAACTGTTTTTT. Its translation is CASSWDRGLGNEKLFF.

V and J are TRBV9 and TRBJ1-3; perhaps TRBD1 as D (6 bases). Per germline, CDR1 SGDLS and CDR2 YYNGEE. V was trimmed by 4 bases and J by 4 bases, leaving 15 bases between them. The CDR3 is 15 residues long. CDR3 protein: CASSPSGGGGNTIYF. CDR3 bases: TGTGCCAGCAGCCCGTCCGGGGGCGGCGGAAACACCATATATTTT.

J is TRBJ2-2 and V is TRBV16; 10 bases map to TRBD2. The CDR3 length is 16 residues. The germline V gene encodes CDR1 KGHSY and CDR2 FQNENV. V shed 4 bases and J 4 bases; nucleotides not matched to a gene: 6. The CDR3 coding sequence is TGTGCCAGCAGCCTTCAAGCGGGGGGGACCACCGGGGAGCTGTTTTTT. Its translation: CASSLQAGGTTGELFF.

The count of this clone is one. This chain joins TRBV5-1 and TRBJ1-1; possibly TRBD1 for D (5 bases). The germline V gene has CDR1 SGHRS and CDR2 YFSETQ. V lost 0 bases and J 0 bases, leaving 9 bases between the germline ends. The CDR3 consists of 15 residues. The CDR3 spells CASSLEGFMNTEAFF. For the CDR3, the DNA is TGCGCCAGCAGCTTGGAGGGGTTCATGAACACTGAAGCTTTCTTT.

This chain joins TRBV4-2 and TRBJ2-1; D not certain. Germline lookup yields CDR1 LGHNA and CDR2 YNFKEQ. The CDR3 is 15 amino acids. Between the trimmed V and J ends, which lost 0 bases and 1 base, there was a span of 7 bases. Here the CDR3 reads CASSQDGQSYNEQFF. The CDR3 nucleotides are TGTGCCAGCAGCCAAGATGGCCAATCCTACAATGAGCAGTTCTTC.

V gene TRBV5-1 combines with J gene TRBJ1-2, with D possibly being TRBD1 (5 bases). CDR3 length equals 18 residues. Germline-derived CDR1 and CDR2 are SGHRS and YFSETQ. Trimming removed 0 bases from V and 0 bases from J, with 18 bases in between. CDR3 sequence reads: CASSLGPRGRTSNYGYTF. As DNA, the CDR3 is TGCGCCAGCAGCTTGGGCCCTCGGGGCAGGACTTCTAACTATGGCTACACCTTC.

In its sample, this clone was seen once. This CDR3 is CASSYSLDRGGSPLHF. The CDR3 DNA is TGTGCCAGCAGTTACTCCTTAGACAGGGGTGGTTCACCCCTCCACTTT. This chain links TRBV6-5 with TRBJ1-6; 8 bases align to TRBD1. Germline V gene data show CDR1 as MNHEY and CDR2 as SVGAGI. Trimming cost V 0 bases and J 9 bases; bases outside gene matches: 7. This CDR3 contains 16 residues.

The gene calls are TRBV13 and TRBJ1-6, with 9 bases that match TRBD1. Germline CDR1 is PRHDT and CDR2 is FYEKMQ (reference sequence). The J segment lost 4 bases and the V segment lost 4 bases, leaving 11 bases of the junction unmatched. This CDR3 spans 18 amino acids. The CDR3 DNA reads TGTGCCAGCAGCTCCCAACAGGGGGCGCATTCTTATAATTCACCCCTCCACTTT. It is translated as CASSSQQGAHSYNSPLHF.

This sequence joins TRBV15 and TRBJ1-2; D is undetermined. V lost 2 bases and J lost 7, with 14 bases in between. This CDR3 is built from 14 residues. Germline V gene lookup returns CDR1 LNHNV and CDR2 YYDKDF (reference sequence). CDR3 DNA sequence: TGTGCCACCAGCAGAAAGTTTCAGTCGGTTGGCTACACCTTC. This encodes CATSRKFQSVGYTF.

The chain carries TRBV30 and TRBJ1-4, with D possibly being TRBD1 (5 bases). The CDR3 has 14 residues. Per germline, CDR1 GTSNPN and CDR2 SVGIG (reference sequence). Trimming left V 4 bases short and J 7 bases short, with 16 bases between. CDR3 sequence: CAWNRGRGFEKLFF. As DNA, the CDR3 is TGTGCCTGGAACCGGGGCCGAGGGTTTGAAAAACTGTTTTTT. The variable domain in full, completed from reference TRBV30 and TRBJ1-4, reads SQTIHQWPATLVQPVGSPLSLECTVEGTSNPNLYWYRQAAGRGLQLLFYSVGIGQISSEVPQNLSASRPQDRQFILSSKKLLLSDSGFYLCAWNRGRGFEKLFFGSGTQLSVL.

This sequence joins TRBV6-5 and TRBJ1-1; tentatively, D is TRBD1 (5 bases). This CDR3 has 12 amino acids. Germline V gene lookup returns CDR1 MNHEY and CDR2 SVGAGI. With 6 bases removed from V and 8 bases from J, the gap between germline ends came to 13 bases. CDR3 DNA: TGTGCCAGCAGATCAGGGTTGTCGGAAGCTTTCTTT. Translated, it gives CASRSGLSEAFF.